These 24 T cell receptor beta chains were sequenced from one sample in a study of T cell responses to AZD1222 COVID-19 vaccine (dated by TCRdb to the early 2020s). Receptor libraries were prepared by the immunoSEQ multiplex PCR assay. TCRdb mirrors the immuneACCESS table, restricted to in-frame sequences. Some clones are absent from its copies; in checked studies, under half trace to an unresolved V gene, and the reason for the others is unknown. For this sample the table gives roughly 140,000 clones, of which approximately 90% were detected only once. Clones ranked in the top ten supply 3% to 3.5% of the sample. Read against the paper, the sample's time point label means: about 28 days (+/-7) after the second vaccine dose. Specimen: peripheral blood, collected 28 days after the second AZD1222 dose. These receptors were obtained from an adult who received the AZD1222 COVID-19 vaccine.

The chain links TRBV10-3 to TRBJ1-2; 10 nucleotides match TRBD1. V lost 1 base, J lost 6 bases, and 2 bases stayed unmatched. This CDR3 is 14 amino acids long. Germline V gives CDR1 ENHRY, CDR2 SYGVKD. The CDR3 loop reads CAISELTGGNGYTF. In nucleotides, the CDR3 is TGTGCCATCAGTGAGTTGACAGGGGGCAATGGCTACACCTTC.

The chain recombines TRBV10-1 with TRBJ2-2, with D possibly TRBD1 on 6 matching bases. V was clipped by 3 bases and J by 8 bases, with 10 bases between them. CDR1 and CDR2 (germline): WNHNN, SYGVQD (reference sequence). The CDR3 loop spans 13 amino acids. Here the CDR3 reads CASSDQDRGELFF. For the CDR3, the DNA is TGCGCCAGCAGTGACCAAGACAGGGGGGAGCTGTTTTTT.

This chain connects TRBV29-1 to TRBJ2-2, with 7 bases identical to TRBD2. There are 14 residues in the CDR3. V was clipped by 4 bases and J by 0 bases; unmatched bases: 2. CDR1 and CDR2 from the germline V gene are SQVTM and ANQGSEA. CDR3 coding DNA: TGCAGCGTTGGCGGGAGATCGAACACCGGGGAGCTGTTTTTT. Translating gives CSVGGRSNTGELFF.

The chain is built from TRBV11-2 and TRBJ2-1; weak D call: TRBD2 (5 bases). This CDR3 contains 14 residues. Germline V CDR1 and CDR2: SGHAT, FQNNGV. Trimming took 8 bases from V and 7 from J, leaving 18 bases between them. The CDR3 bases are TGTGCCAGCGAGTTTAGCGCGAGTTGGAATGAGCAGTTCTTC. Amino acid sequence: CASEFSASWNEQFF.

CDR3 sequence reads: CASSGRQGRSYNSPLHF. The CDR3 DNA is TGTGCCAGCAGCGGGCGACAGGGGCGCTCCTATAATTCACCCCTCCACTTT. The chain is built from TRBV14 and TRBJ1-6; 8 bases agree with TRBD1. The germline V gene encodes CDR1 SGHDN and CDR2 FVKESK. CDR3 length equals 17 residues. The trim removed 5 bases at V and 0 bases at J, leaving 6 bases unmatched.

The V call is TRBV11-2, the J call TRBJ1-4; 9 nucleotides agree with TRBD1. Germline V gene sequence: CDR1 SGHAT, CDR2 FQNNGV. The CDR3 spans 16 residues. J lost 5 bases, V lost 3 bases, and 7 bases had no gene match. CDR3 coding DNA: TGTGCCAGCAGCTTCCGGACAGGGGAAAGGAATGAAAAACTGTTTTTT. Residues: CASSFRTGERNEKLFF.

The chain uses TRBV19 and TRBJ1-5; no clear D gene. The ends were cut back, 1 base at V and 7 bases at J, with 17 bases in the middle. CDR3 length: 16 residues. CDR1 LNHDA and CDR2 SQIVND come from the germline V gene (reference sequence). The CDR3 nucleotides read TGTGCCAGTAGTATAGGCAGGTCCCAAGGGAGGCAGCCCCAGCATTTT. Its protein product is CASSIGRSQGRQPQHF. The full variable domain, its missing parts supplied by reference TRBV19 and TRBJ1-5, is DGGITQSPKYLFRKEGQNVTLSCEQNLNHDAMYWYRQDPGQGLRLIYYSQIVNDFQKGDIAEGYSVSREKKESFPLTVTSAQKNPTAFYLCASSIGRSQGRQPQHFGDGTRLSIL.

This sequence joins TRBV11-2 and TRBJ2-5; D is perhaps TRBD2 (5 bases). Trimming removed 5 bases at V and 5 bases at J, with 18 bases between. Per germline, CDR1 SGHAT and CDR2 FQNNGV. The length of the CDR3 is 15 residues. CDR3 sequence: CASSPKGEADETQYF. The CDR3 DNA is TGTGCCAGCAGCCCGAAGGGAGAGGCGGATGAGACCCAGTACTTC.

The genes are TRBV7-9 and TRBJ1-4, with unresolved D. From germline, CDR1 is SEHNR and CDR2 FQNEAQ (reference sequence). The CDR3 runs 17 residues. Trimming took 4 bases from V and 0 from J, leaving 15 bases between them. CDR3 region: CASSSRARGATNEKLFF. The CDR3 nucleotides read TGTGCCAGCAGCTCAAGAGCGCGGGGTGCAACTAATGAAAAACTGTTTTTT.

The V gene is TRBV6-1, the J gene TRBJ2-7; D is unresolved. With 3 bases removed from V and 0 bases from J, the gap between germline ends came to 12 bases. In germline, CDR1 is MNHNS, CDR2 SASEGT. The CDR3 extends over 15 amino acids. The CDR3 loop reads CASSEYGVSSYEQYF. The CDR3 DNA reads TGTGCCAGCAGTGAGTATGGGGTCAGCTCCTACGAGCAGTACTTC.

This clone was detected once. The chain links TRBV5-4 to TRBJ1-4; D remains ambiguous. This CDR3 comprises 14 residues. Germline V gene sequence: CDR1 SGHNT, CDR2 YYREEE (reference sequence). Trimming took 5 bases from V and 8 from J, leaving 16 bases between them. DNA for the CDR3: TGTGCCAGCAGTTTCAATGGGTTTGGAGAAAAACTGTTTTTT. Translating it yields CASSFNGFGEKLFF. The complete variable domain, with remaining parts taken from reference TRBV5-4 and TRBJ1-4, reads ETGVTQSPTHLIKTRGQQVTLRCSSQSGHNTVSWYQQALGQGPQFIFQYYREEENGRGNFPPRFSGLQFPNYSSELNVNALELDDSALYLCASSFNGFGEKLFFGSGTQLSVL.

This chain links TRBV10-3 with TRBJ1-2, with D possibly TRBD1 on 6 matching bases. CDR3 size: 15 residues. V was shortened by 2 bases and J by 4 bases, with 14 bases between the two germline ends. CDR1 and CDR2 (germline): ENHRY, SYGVKD. The CDR3 nucleotides are TGTGCCATCAGTGAGGGGCAGGGGATTGGCTATGGCTACACCTTC. It codes for CAISEGQGIGYGYTF.

J is TRBJ1-3 and V is TRBV18, with D hard to call. CDR1 and CDR2 (germline): KGHSH, LQKENI. CDR3 length: 15 amino acids. Trimming cost V 0 bases and J 0 bases, with 6 bases left between them. The CDR3 protein is CASSPPVNSGNTIYF. The CDR3 bases are TGTGCCAGCTCACCACCGGTCAACTCTGGAAACACCATATATTTT. Drawing the rest from reference TRBV18 and TRBJ1-3, the complete variable domain is NAGVMQNPRHLVRRRGQEARLRCSPMKGHSHVYWYRQLPEEGLKFMVYLQKENIIDESGMPKERFSAEFPKEGPSILRIQQVVRGDSAAYFCASSPPVNSGNTIYFGEGSWLTVV.

The chain links TRBV30 to TRBJ1-1, with a tentative D call TRBD1 (5 bases). Between the trimmed V and J ends, which lost 7 bases and 4 bases, there was a span of 16 bases. Germline assignment: CDR1 GTSNPN and CDR2 SVGIG (reference sequence). This CDR3 region has 13 residues. CDR3 region: CASRTSPGTEAFF. CDR3 nucleotides: TGTGCCTCCCGGACAAGCCCGGGCACTGAAGCTTTCTTT.

J is TRBJ1-1 and V is TRBV5-1; D is possibly TRBD1 (5 bases). The CDR3 has 16 residues. Trimming took 0 bases from V and 0 from J, leaving 12 bases between them. Germline lookup yields CDR1 SGHRS and CDR2 YFSETQ. CDR3 region: CASSLGRGTVNTEAFF. CDR3 nucleotide sequence: TGCGCCAGCAGCTTGGGTCGGGGCACGGTGAACACTGAAGCTTTCTTT. Using reference TRBV5-1 and TRBJ1-1 for the parts outside the CDR3, the full variable domain is KAGVTQTPRYLIKTRGQQVTLSCSPISGHRSVSWYQQTPGQGLQFLFEYFSETQRNKGNFPGRFSGRQFSNSRSEMNVSTLELGDSALYLCASSLGRGTVNTEAFFGQGTRLTVV.

The CDR3 sequence is CSVQTTGGSNQPQHF. As DNA, the CDR3 is TGCAGCGTTCAAACGACAGGGGGTAGCAATCAGCCCCAGCATTTT. This chain joins TRBV29-1 and TRBJ1-5, with 9 bases aligning to TRBD1. The CDR3 length is 15 residues. Germline V gives CDR1 SQVTM, CDR2 ANQGSEA. The V and J ends lost 5 bases and 0 bases, in that order; junction bases with no gene match: 5.

The chain couples TRBV27 to TRBJ1-2, with D maybe TRBD1 (6 bases). Germline loops: CDR1 MNHEY, CDR2 SMNVEV (reference sequence). The CDR3 has 15 residues. V was clipped by 8 bases and J by 6 bases, with 22 bases between them. Here the CDR3 DNA reads TGTGCCAGCGGAATGGAGGGCAGGGGCTGGGATGGCTACACCTTC. This sequence encodes CASGMEGRGWDGYTF.

This clone was recorded once. The rearrangement uses TRBV7-9 and TRBJ2-1; D remains unclear. Germline V CDR1 and CDR2: SEHNR, FQNEAQ (reference sequence). V lost 7 bases and J 0 bases, leaving 13 bases between the germline ends. The CDR3 contains 15 residues. The CDR3 loop is CASTSRSNSYNEQFF. CDR3 coding DNA: TGTGCCAGCACCTCAAGATCTAACTCCTACAATGAGCAGTTCTTC. The variable domain in full, completed from reference TRBV7-9 and TRBJ2-1, reads DTGVSQNPRHKITKRGQNVTFRCDPISEHNRLYWYRQTLGQGPEFLTYFQNEAQLEKSRLLSDRFSAERPKGSFSTLEIQRTEQGDSAMYLCASTSRSNSYNEQFFGPGTRLTVL.

V and J are TRBV19 and TRBJ2-2; 8 nucleotides line up with TRBD2. This CDR3 is built from 17 residues. V shed 2 bases and J 10 bases; nucleotides not matched to a gene: 15. The germline CDR1 and CDR2 sequences are LNHDA and SQIVND (reference sequence). This CDR3 is CASSILSSGSGMLELFF. CDR3 nucleotides: TGTGCCAGTAGTATACTGTCTAGCGGGTCGGGCATGCTGGAGCTGTTTTTT.

V gene TRBV5-8 combines with J gene TRBJ1-2; 8 nucleotides match TRBD1. CDR1 is SGHTS, CDR2 YDEGEE, per germline. The CDR3 extends over 14 amino acids. J lost 3 bases, V lost 1 base, and 2 bases had no gene match. In nucleotides, the CDR3 is TGTGCCAGCAGCTTGCCGACAGGGGACTATGGCTACACCTTC. It translates to CASSLPTGDYGYTF.

The V call is TRBV27, the J call TRBJ2-1; TRBD2 agrees at 9 bases. There are 14 residues in the CDR3. J lost 9 bases, V lost 4 bases, and 7 bases had no gene match. Looked up from germline, CDR1 is MNHEY and CDR2 is SMNVEV (reference sequence). CDR3 amino acids: CASSWVAGVGEQFF. The CDR3 coding sequence is TGTGCCAGCAGTTGGGTAGCGGGAGTGGGTGAGCAGTTCTTC.

The V call is TRBV12-3 or TRBV12-4, the J call TRBJ1-1; no firm D call. The CDR3 is made up of 12 amino acids. Trimming stripped 8 bases from V and 8 bases from J, with 15 bases between. In DNA, the CDR3 is TGTGCCAGCTCCCCCTGGGCTGTGGAAGCTTTCTTT. Translation gives CASSPWAVEAFF.

V is TRBV5-6 and J is TRBJ1-2, with D possibly matching TRBD1 (6 bases). Germline CDR1 SGHDT, CDR2 YYEEEE. The CDR3 length is 13 residues. Trimming pared 3 bases from V and 6 bases from J, leaving 12 bases between. The CDR3: CASSSGQIDGYTF. The CDR3 DNA follows: TGTGCCAGCAGCTCGGGACAAATCGATGGCTACACCTTC.

Concerning this clone: One junction end does not reproduce the germline sequence, and a read error may be involved. CDR3 coding DNA: TGTGCCAGCAGTTTATCGAGGGGGACCTTGAAGACTGAAGCTTTCTTT. Its protein product is CASSLSRGTLKTEAFF. This chain joins TRBV27 and TRBJ1-1; D is possibly TRBD1 (6 bases). The CDR3 spans 16 residues. CDR1 and CDR2 (germline): MNHEY, SMNVEV (reference sequence).